Sequencing of this T cell receptor beta chain was carried out in a study of blood T cell repertoires in COVID-19. Per germline, CDR1 SGHDT and CDR2 YYEEEE. The V end lost 4 bases, the J end lost 7 bases, and 15 bases lay between the germline ends. The CDR3 runs 15 residues. Assay used: immunoSEQ multiplex PCR; TCRdb lists only in-frame clones, some missing. The sample includes some 180,000 clones, 85% to 90% of them seen just once. This receptor was obtained from a man aged 35-49 years who had recovered from COVID-19. The sequenced sample consisted of PBMCs or T cells enriched from blood (not recorded which). The chain employs TRBV5-6 and TRBJ1-6, with D perhaps matching TRBD1 (6 bases). CDR3 nucleotides: TGTGCCAGCAGCGAACCCGGACAGCCAAATTCACCCCTCCACTTT. Its protein product is CASSEPGQPNSPLHF.